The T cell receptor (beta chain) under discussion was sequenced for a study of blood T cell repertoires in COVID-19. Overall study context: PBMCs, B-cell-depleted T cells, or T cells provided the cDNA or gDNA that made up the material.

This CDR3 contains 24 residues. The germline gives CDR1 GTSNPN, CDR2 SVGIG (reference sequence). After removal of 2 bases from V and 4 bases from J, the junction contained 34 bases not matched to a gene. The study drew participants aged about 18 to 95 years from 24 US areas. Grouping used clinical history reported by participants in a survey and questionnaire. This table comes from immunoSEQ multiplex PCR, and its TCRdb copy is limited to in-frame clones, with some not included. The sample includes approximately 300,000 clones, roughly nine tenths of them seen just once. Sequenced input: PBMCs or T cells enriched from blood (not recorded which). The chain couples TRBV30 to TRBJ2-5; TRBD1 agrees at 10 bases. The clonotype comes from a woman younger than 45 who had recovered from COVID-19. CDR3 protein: CAWSIMRSPSSGTERTGGRETQYF. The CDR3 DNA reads TGTGCCTGGAGTATAATGCGCAGCCCTTCTTCCGGGACAGAAAGGACAGGGGGGCGAGAGACCCAGTACTTC.